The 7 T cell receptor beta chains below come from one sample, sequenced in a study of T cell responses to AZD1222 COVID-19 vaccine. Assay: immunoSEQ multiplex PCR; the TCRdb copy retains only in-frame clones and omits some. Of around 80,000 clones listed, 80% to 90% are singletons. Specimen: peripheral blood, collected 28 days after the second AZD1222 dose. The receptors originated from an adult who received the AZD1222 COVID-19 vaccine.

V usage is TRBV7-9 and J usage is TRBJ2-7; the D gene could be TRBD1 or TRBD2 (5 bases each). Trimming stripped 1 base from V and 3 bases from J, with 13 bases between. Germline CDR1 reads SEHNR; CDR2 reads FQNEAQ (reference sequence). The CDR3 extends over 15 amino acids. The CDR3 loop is CASSLGVRGGYEQYF. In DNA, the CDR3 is TGTGCCAGCAGCTTAGGGGTACGGGGCGGCTACGAGCAGTACTTC.

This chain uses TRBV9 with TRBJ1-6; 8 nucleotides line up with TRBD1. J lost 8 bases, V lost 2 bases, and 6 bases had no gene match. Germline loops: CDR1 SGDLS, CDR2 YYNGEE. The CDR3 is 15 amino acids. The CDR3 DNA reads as TGTGCCAGCAGCGTCGGACAGGGAGGGGATTCACCCCTCCACTTT. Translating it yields CASSVGQGGDSPLHF.

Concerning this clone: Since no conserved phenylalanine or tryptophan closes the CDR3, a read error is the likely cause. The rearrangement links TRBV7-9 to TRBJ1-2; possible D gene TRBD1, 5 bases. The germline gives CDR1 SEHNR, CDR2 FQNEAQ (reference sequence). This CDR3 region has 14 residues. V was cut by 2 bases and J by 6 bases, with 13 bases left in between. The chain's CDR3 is CASSLKAGPHGYTL. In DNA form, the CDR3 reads TGTGCCAGCAGCTTAAAGGCAGGGCCCCATGGCTACACCCTC.

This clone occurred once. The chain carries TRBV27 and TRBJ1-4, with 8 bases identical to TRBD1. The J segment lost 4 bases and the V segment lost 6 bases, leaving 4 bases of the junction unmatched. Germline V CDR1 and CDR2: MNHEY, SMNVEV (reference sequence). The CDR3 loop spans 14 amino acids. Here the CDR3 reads CASRPTGDNEKLFF. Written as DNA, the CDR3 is TGTGCCAGCAGACCGACAGGGGATAATGAAAAACTGTTTTTT.

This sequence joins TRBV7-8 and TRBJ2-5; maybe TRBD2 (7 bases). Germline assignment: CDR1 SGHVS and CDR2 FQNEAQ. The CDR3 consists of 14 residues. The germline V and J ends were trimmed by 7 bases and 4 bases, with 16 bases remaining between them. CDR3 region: CASIRGGMVETQYF. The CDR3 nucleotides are TGTGCCAGCATCCGCGGGGGCATGGTAGAGACCCAGTACTTC.

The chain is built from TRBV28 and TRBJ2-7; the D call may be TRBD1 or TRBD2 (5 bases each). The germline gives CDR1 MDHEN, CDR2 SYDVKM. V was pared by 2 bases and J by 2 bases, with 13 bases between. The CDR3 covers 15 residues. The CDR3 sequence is CASSLRDAAAYEQYF. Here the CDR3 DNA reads TGTGCCAGCAGTTTACGGGACGCCGCTGCCTACGAGCAGTACTTC.

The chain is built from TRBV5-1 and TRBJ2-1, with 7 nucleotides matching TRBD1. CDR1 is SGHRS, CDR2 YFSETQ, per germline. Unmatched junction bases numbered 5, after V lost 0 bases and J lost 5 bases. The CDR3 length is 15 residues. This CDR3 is CASSLGLQGDNEQFF. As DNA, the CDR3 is TGCGCCAGCAGCTTGGGACTCCAGGGGGACAATGAGCAGTTCTTC.